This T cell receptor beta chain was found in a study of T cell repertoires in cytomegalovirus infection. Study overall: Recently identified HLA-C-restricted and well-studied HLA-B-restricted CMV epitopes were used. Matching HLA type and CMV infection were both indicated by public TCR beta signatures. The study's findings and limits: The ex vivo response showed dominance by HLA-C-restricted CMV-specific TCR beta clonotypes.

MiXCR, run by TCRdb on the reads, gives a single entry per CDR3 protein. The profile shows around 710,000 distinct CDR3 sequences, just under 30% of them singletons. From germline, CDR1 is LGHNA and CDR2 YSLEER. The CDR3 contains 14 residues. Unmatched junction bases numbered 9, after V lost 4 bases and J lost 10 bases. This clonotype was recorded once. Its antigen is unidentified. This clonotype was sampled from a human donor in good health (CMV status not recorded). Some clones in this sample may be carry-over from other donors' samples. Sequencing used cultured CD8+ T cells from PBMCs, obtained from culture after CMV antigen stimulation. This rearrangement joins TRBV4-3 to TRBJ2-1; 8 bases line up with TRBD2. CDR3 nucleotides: TGCGCCAGCAGCCTGGTTTGGGGCGGGAGGGAGCAGTTCTTC. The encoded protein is CASSLVWGGREQFF.